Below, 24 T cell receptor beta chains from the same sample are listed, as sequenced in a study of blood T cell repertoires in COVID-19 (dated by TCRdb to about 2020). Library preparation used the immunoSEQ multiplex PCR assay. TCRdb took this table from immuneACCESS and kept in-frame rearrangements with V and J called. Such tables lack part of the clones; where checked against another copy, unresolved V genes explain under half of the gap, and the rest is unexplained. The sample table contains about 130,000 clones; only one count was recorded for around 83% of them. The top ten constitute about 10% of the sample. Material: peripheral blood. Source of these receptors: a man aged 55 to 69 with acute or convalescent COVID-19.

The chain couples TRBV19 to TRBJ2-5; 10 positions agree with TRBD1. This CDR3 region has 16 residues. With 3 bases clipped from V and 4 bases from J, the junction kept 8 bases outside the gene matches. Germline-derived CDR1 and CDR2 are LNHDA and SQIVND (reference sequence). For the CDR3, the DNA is TGTGCCAGTAGTATCCGCGGGACAGGGGTCGGAGAGACCCAGTACTTC. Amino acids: CASSIRGTGVGETQYF.

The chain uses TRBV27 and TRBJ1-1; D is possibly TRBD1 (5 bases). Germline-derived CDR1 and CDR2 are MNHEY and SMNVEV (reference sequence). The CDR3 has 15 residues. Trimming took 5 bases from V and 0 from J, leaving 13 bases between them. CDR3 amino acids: CASSKGTSMNTEAFF. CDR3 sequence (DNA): TGTGCCAGCAGTAAAGGGACTTCCATGAACACTGAAGCTTTCTTT.

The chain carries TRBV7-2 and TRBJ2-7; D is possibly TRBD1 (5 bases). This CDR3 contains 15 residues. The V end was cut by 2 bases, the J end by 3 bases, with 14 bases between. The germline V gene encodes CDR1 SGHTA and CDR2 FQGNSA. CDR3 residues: CASSLTWGRSYEQYF. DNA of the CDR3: TGTGCCAGCAGCTTAACGTGGGGCAGGAGCTACGAGCAGTACTTC.

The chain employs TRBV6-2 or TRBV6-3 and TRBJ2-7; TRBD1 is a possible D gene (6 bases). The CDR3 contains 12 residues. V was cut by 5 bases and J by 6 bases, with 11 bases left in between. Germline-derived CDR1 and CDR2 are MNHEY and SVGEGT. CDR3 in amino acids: CASSPYRAEQYF. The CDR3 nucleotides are TGTGCCAGCAGTCCGTACAGGGCCGAGCAGTACTTC.

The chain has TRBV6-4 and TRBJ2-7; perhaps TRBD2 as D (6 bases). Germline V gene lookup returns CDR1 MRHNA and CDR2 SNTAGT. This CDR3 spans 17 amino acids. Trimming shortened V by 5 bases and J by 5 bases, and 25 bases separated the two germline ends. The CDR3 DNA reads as TGTGCCAGCAGTATATCGGGAGCTTACCCCCTAACAAACGAGCAGTACTTC. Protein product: CASSISGAYPLTNEQYF.

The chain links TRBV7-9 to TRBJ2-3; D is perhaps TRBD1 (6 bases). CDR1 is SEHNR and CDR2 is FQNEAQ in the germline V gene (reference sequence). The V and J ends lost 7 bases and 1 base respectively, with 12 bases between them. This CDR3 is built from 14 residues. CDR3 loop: CASNMGQRTDTQYF. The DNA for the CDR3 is TGTGCCAGCAATATGGGACAACGCACAGATACGCAGTATTTT.

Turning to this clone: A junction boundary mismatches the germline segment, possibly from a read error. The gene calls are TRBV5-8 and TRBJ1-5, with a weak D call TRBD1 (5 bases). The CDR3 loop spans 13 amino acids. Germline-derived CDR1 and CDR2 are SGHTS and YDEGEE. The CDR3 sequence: CASSSDMARGINF. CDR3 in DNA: TGTGCCAGCAGCTCGGACATGGCTCGAGGTATCAATTTT. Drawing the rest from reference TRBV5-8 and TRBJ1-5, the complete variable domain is EAGVTQSPTHLIKTRGQQATLRCSPISGHTSVYWYQQALGLGLQFLLWYDEGEERNRGNFPPRFSGRQFPNYSSELNVNALELEDSALYLCASSSDMARGINFGDGTRLSIL.

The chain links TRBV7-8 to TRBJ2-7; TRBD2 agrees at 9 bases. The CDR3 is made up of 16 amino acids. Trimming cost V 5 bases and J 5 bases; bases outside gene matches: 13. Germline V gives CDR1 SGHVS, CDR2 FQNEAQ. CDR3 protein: CASSPARLAGIHEQYF. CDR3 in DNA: TGTGCCAGCAGCCCTGCCCGGCTAGCGGGAATCCACGAGCAGTACTTC.

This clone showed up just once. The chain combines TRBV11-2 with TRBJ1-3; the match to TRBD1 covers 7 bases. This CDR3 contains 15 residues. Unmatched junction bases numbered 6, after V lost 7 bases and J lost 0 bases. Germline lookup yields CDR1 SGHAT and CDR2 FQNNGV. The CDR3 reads CASTPGQTSGNTIYF. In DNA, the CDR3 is TGTGCCAGCACCCCGGGACAGACCTCTGGAAACACCATATATTTT. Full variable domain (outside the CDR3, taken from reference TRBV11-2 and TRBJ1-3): EAGVAQSPRYKIIEKRQSVAFWCNPISGHATLYWYQQILGQGPKLLIQFQNNGVVDDSQLPKDRFSAERLKGVDSTLKIQPAKLEDSAVYLCASTPGQTSGNTIYFGEGSWLTVV.

The CDR3 DNA reads TGTGCCAGCAGTTGGGACAGGGGTTACTCACCCCTCCACTTT. As protein: CASSWDRGYSPLHF. The chain has TRBV6-6 and TRBJ1-6; 10 nucleotides line up with TRBD1. This CDR3 has 14 amino acids. J gave up 10 bases and V 4 bases, and 4 bases lay outside the gene matches. Germline loops: CDR1 MNHNY, CDR2 SVGAGI (reference sequence).

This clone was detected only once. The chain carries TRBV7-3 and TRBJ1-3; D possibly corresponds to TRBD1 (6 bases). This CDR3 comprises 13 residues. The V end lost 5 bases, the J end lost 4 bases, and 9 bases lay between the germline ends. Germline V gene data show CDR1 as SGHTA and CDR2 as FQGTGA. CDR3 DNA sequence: TGTGCCAGCAGCCAGGGGCGGGGAAACACCATATATTTT. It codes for CASSQGRGNTIYF.

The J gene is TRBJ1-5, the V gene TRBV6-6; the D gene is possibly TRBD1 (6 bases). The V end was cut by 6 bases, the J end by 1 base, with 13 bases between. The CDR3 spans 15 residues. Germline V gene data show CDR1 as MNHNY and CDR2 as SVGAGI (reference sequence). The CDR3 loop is CASSLQGGSNQPQHF. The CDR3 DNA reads TGTGCCAGCAGCCTACAGGGCGGGAGCAATCAGCCCCAGCATTTT.

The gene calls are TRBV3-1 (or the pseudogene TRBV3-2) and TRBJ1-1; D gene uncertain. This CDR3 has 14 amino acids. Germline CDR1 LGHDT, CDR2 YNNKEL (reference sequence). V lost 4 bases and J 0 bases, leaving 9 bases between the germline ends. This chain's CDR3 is CASSRGSLNTEAFF. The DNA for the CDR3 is TGTGCCAGCAGCCGCGGCAGTTTGAACACTGAAGCTTTCTTT.

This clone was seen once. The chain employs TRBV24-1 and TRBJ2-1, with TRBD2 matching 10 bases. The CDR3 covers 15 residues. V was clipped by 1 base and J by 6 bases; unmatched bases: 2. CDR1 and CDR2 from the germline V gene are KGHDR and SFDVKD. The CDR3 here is CATSDLSGRGNEQFF. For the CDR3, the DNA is TGTGCCACCAGTGATTTAAGCGGGAGGGGCAATGAGCAGTTCTTC.

The CDR3 spells CASSPSWTSTYGYTF. The DNA of the CDR3 is TGTGCCAGCAGCCCCTCCTGGACATCGACCTATGGCTACACCTTC. The V gene is TRBV28, the J gene TRBJ1-2; D is perhaps TRBD1 (5 bases). The CDR3 length is 15 residues. V lost 6 bases and J 4 bases, leaving 18 bases between the germline ends. Per the germline V gene, CDR1 is MDHEN and CDR2 is SYDVKM.

In DNA, the CDR3 is TGTGCCAGCAGTTTAGGGGGGGCAGGGGCCAAAAACATTCAGTACTTC. This translates into CASSLGGAGAKNIQYF. V gene TRBV28 combines with J gene TRBJ2-4; D is perhaps TRBD2 (7 bases). Trimming took off 2 bases at V and 1 base at J, with 12 bases between the two ends. Germline CDR1 and CDR2: MDHEN and SYDVKM. There are 16 residues in the CDR3. The full variable domain, with the rest looked up from reference TRBV28 and TRBJ2-4, is DVKVTQSSRYLVKRTGEKVFLECVQDMDHENMFWYRQDPGLGLRLIYFSYDVKMKEKGDIPEGYSVSREKKERFSLILESASTNQTSMYLCASSLGGAGAKNIQYFGAGTRLSVL.

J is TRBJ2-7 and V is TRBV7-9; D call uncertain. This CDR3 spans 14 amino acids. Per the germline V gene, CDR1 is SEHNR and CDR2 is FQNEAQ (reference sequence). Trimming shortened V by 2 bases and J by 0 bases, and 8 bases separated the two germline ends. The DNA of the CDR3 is TGTGCCAGCAGCTTAAGCTCAAGCTCCTACGAGCAGTACTTC. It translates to CASSLSSSSYEQYF.

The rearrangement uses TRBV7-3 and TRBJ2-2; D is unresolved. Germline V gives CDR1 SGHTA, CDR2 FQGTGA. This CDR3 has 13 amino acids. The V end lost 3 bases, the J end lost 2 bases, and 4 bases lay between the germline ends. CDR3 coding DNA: TGTGCCAGCAGCTTCCTAAACACCGGGGAGCTGTTTTTT. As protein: CASSFLNTGELFF.

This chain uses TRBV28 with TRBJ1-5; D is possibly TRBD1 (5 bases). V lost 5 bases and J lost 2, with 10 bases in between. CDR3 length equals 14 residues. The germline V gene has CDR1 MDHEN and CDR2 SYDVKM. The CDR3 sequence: CASSPYRRNQPQHF. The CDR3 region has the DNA TGTGCCAGCAGTCCGTACAGGCGCAATCAGCCCCAGCATTTT.

The CDR3 loop reads CASSQEPGRGGYTF. The CDR3 DNA sequence: TGTGCCAGCAGCCAAGAGCCGGGGAGGGGTGGCTACACCTTC. V usage is TRBV3-1 (or the pseudogene TRBV3-2) and J usage is TRBJ1-2; a possible D gene is TRBD1 (5 bases). The CDR3 totals 14 residues. V lost 0 bases, J lost 7 bases, and 12 bases lay in between. The V gene's germline CDR1 is LGHDT and CDR2 YNNKEL (reference sequence).

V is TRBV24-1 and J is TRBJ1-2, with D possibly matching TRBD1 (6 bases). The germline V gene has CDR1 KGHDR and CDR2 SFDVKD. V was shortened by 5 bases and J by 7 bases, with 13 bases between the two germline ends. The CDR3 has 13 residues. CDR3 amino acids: CATSAQGWGGYTF. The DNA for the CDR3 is TGTGCCACCAGTGCACAGGGATGGGGTGGCTACACCTTC.

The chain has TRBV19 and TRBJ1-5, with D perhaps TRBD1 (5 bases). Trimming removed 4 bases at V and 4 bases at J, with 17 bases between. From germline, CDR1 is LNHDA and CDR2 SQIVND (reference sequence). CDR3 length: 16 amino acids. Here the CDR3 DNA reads TGTGCCAGTAGTAGGGGTATCACAGGACAAAATCAGCCCCAGCATTTT. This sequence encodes CASSRGITGQNQPQHF.

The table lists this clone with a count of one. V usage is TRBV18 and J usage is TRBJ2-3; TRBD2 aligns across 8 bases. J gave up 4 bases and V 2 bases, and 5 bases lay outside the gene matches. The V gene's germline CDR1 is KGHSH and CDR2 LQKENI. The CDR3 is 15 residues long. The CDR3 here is CASSPFSGKPDTQYF. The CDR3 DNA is TGTGCCAGCTCACCATTTAGCGGGAAGCCAGATACGCAGTATTTT.

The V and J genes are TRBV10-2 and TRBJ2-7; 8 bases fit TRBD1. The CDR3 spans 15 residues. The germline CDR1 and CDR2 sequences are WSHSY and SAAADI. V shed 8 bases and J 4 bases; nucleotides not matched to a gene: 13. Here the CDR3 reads CASQEQGDPFYEQYF. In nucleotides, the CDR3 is TGCGCCAGCCAGGAACAGGGGGACCCCTTTTACGAGCAGTACTTC.